This T cell receptor (beta chain) was sequenced for a study of T cell repertoires in aging, cancer and after chemotherapy. Rearranged V-D-J TRB sequences were amplified with a mixed TRB-A/B primer pool. TCRdb fed the multiplex PCR reads into MiXCR, producing one record per CDR3 protein. The sample shows about 12,000 distinct CDR3 sequences, 31% of them seen only once. Losses at the gene ends were 3 bases for V and 7 bases for J; bases not matched to a gene: 7. CDR1 KGHSH and CDR2 LQKENI come from the germline V gene. The CDR3 has 15 amino acids. This clonotype was seen a few times. The template was genomic DNA from peripheral blood, not RNA.

The TCR comes from a human donor in good health. The donor label of this sample is uncertain. Sample: blood. The gene calls are TRBV18 and TRBJ1-4; TRBD1 matches 8 bases. This CDR3 is CASSPQGAGAEKLFF. DNA for the CDR3: TGTGCCAGCTCACCGCAGGGGGCGGGAGCTGAAAAACTGTTTTTT.